This T cell receptor beta chain originates from a study of T cell changes during pregnancy in multiple sclerosis. Method: immunoSEQ multiplex PCR; TCRdb's copy keeps in-frame clones and lacks some. The profile shows over 60,000 clones, roughly 93% of them singletons. The receptor's source is a female donor with multiple sclerosis, enrolled in a pregnancy study. Here the sequenced sample was peripheral blood, taken in the first trimester of pregnancy.

Here the CDR3 DNA reads TGTGCCAGCATCCTGGGACGAGGGGGCGACTGGAAGACCCAGTACTTC. Its translation is CASILGRGGDWKTQYF. V and J are TRBV28 and TRBJ2-5; 7 bases fit TRBD1. The CDR3 contains 16 residues. Looked up from germline, CDR1 is MDHEN and CDR2 is SYDVKM. V lost 7 bases to trimming and J lost 6 bases; unmatched junction nucleotides: 17.